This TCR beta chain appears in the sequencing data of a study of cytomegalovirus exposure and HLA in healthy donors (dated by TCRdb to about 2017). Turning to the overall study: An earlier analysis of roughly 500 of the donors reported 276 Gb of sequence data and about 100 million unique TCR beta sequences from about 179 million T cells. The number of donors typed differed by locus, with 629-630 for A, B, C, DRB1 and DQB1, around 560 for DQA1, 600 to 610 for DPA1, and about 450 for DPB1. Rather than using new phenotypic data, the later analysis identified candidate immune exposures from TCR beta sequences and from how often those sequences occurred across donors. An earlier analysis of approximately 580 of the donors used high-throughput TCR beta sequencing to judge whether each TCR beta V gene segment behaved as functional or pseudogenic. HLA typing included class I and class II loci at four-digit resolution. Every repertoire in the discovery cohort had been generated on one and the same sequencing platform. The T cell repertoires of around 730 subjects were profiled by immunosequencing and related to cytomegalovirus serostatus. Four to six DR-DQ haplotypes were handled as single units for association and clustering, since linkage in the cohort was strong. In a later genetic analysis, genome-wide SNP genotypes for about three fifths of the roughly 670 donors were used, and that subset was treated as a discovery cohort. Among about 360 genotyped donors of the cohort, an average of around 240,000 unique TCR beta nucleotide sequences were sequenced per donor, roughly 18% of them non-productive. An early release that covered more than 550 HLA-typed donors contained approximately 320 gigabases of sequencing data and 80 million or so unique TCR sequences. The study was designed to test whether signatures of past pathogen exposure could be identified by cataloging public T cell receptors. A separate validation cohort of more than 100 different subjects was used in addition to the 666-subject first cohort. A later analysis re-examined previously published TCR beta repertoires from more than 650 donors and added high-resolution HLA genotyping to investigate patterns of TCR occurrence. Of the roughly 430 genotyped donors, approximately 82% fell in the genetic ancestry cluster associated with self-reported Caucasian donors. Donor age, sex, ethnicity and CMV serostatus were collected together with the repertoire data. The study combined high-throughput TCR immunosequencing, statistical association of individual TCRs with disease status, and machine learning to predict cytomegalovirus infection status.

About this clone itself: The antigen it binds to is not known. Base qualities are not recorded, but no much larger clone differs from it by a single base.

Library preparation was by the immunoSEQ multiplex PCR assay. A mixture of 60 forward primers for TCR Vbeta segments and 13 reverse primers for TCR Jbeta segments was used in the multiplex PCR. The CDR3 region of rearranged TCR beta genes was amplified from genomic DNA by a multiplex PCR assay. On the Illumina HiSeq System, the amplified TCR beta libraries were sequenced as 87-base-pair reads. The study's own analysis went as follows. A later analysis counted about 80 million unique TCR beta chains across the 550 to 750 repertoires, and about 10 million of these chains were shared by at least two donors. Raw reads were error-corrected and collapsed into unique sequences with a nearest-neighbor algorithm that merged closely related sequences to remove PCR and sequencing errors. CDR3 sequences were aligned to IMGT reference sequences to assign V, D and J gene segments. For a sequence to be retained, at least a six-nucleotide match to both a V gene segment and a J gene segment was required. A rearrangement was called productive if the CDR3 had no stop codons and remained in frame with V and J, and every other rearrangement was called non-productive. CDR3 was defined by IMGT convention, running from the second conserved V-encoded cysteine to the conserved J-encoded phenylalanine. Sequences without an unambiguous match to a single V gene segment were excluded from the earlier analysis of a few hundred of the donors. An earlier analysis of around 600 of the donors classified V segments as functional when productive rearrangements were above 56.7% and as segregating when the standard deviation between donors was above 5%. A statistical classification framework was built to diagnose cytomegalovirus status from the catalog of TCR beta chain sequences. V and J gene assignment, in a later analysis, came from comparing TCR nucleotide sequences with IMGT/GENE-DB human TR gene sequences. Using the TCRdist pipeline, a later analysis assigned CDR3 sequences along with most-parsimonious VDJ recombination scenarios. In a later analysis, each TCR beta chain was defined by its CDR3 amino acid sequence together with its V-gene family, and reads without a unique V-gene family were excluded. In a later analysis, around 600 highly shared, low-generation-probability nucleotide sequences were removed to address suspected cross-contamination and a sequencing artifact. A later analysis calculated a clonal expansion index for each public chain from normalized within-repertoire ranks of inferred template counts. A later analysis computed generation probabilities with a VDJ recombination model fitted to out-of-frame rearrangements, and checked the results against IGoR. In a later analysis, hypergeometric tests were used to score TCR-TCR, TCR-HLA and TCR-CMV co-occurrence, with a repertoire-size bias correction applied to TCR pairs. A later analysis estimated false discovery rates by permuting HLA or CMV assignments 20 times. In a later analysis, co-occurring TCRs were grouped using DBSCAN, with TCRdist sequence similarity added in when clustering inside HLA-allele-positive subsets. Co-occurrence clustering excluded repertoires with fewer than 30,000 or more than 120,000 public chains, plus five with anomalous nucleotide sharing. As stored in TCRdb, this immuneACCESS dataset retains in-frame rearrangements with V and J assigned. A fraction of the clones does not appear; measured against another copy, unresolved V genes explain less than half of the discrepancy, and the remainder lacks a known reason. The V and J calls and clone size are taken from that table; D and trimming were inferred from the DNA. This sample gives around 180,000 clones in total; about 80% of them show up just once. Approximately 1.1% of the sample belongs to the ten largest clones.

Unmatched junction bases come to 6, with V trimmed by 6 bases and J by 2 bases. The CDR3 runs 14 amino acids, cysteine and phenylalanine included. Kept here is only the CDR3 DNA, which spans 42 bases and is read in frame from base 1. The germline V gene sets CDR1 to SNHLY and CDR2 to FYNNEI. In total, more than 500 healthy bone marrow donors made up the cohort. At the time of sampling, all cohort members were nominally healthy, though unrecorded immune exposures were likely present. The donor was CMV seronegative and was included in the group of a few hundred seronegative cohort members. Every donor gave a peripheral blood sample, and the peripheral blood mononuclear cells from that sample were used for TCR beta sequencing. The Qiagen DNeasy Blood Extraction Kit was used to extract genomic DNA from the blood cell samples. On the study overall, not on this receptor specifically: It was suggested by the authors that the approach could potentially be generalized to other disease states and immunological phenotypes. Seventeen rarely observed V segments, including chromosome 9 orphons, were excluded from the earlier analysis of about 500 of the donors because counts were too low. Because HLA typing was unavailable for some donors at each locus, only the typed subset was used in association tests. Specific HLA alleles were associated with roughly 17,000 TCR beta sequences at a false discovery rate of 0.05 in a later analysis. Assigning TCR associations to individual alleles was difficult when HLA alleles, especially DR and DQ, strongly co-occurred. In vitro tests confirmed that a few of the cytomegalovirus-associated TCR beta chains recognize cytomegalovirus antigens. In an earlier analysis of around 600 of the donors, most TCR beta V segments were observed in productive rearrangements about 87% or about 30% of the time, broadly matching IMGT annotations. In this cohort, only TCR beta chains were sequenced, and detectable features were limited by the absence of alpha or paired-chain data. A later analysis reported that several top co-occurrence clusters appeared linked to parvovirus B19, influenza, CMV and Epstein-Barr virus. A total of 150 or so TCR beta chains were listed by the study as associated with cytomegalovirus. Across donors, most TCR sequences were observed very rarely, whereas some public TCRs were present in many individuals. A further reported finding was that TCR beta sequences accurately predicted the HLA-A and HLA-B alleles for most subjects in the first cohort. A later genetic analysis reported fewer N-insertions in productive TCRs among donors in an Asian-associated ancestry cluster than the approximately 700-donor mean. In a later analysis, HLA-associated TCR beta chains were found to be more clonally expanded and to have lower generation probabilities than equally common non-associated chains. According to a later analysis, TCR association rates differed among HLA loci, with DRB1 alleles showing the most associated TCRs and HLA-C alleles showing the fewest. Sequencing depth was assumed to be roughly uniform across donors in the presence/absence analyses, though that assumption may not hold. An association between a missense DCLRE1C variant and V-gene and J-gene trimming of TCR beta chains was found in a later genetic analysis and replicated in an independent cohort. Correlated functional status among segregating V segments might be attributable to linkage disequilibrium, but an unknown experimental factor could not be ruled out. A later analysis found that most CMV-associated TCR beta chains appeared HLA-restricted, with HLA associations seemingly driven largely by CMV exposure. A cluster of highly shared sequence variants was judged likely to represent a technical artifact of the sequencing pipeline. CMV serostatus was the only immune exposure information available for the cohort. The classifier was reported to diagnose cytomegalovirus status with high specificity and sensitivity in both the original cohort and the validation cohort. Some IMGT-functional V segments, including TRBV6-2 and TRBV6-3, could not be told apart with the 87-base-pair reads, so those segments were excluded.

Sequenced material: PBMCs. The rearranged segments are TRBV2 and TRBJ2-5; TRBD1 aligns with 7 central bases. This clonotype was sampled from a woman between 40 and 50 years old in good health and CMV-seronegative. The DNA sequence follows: TGTGCCAGCAGCCGGGACAGATCACAAGAGACCCAGTACTTC. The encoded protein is CASSRDRSQETQYF.